The 28 T cell receptor beta chains in this list originate from one sample, sequenced in a study of blood T cells in healthy people across ages. A second PCR, run for 7 to 11 cycles, used a sample-barcoded 5' primer plus a J-beta primer mix. TCRdb reprocessed the 5' RACE reads with MiXCR, giving one entry per CDR3 protein. This table holds approximately 690,000 distinct CDR3 sequences, around 43% found once. The sequenced sample consisted of blood. All receptors derive from a man at least 80 years old in good health.

The rearrangement uses TRBV5-1 and TRBJ2-1; tentatively, D is TRBD1 or TRBD2 (5 bases each). The germline CDR1 and CDR2 sequences are SGHRS and YFSETQ. V lost 5 bases, J lost 4 bases, and 13 bases lay in between. The CDR3 is 14 amino acids. CDR3 residues: CASRGTERYNEQFF. The CDR3 nucleotides are TGCGCCAGCAGAGGGACGGAGCGTTACAATGAGCAGTTCTTC.

In this sample, this clonotype turned up a few times. This chain links TRBV6-2 or TRBV6-3 with TRBJ2-7; 14 bases are shared with TRBD2. From germline, CDR1 is MNHEY and CDR2 SVGEGT. The CDR3 has 16 amino acids. Trimming cost V 0 bases and J 4 bases; bases outside gene matches: 2. CDR3 loop: CASSYSGTSGRYEQYF. The CDR3 DNA is TGTGCCAGCAGTTACTCCGGGACTAGCGGGAGATACGAGCAGTACTTC.

This clonotype was counted at least ten times. The chain is built from TRBV6-2 or TRBV6-3 and TRBJ2-5; a weak D match, TRBD2 (5 bases). The CDR3 has 14 residues. Germline V gives CDR1 MNHEY, CDR2 SVGEGT. V was pared by 5 bases and J by 0 bases, with 10 bases between. CDR3 nucleotides: TGTGCCAGCAGTCTCCTAGCCCACCAAGAGACCCAGTACTTC. Amino acid sequence: CASSLLAHQETQYF.

V gene TRBV3-1 combines with J gene TRBJ2-6; D is possibly TRBD2 (5 bases). From germline, CDR1 is LGHDT and CDR2 YNNKEL (reference sequence). V lost 4 bases, J lost 0 bases, and 13 bases lay in between. The CDR3 has 17 amino acids. CDR3 DNA sequence: TGTGCCAGCAGCCCCTCCTGGGAGAGCTCTGGGGCCAACGTCCTGACTTTC. Translated: CASSPSWESSGANVLTF. The full variable domain, completed using reference TRBV3-1 and TRBJ2-6, is DTAVSQTPKYLVTQMGNDKSIKCEQNLGHDTMYWYKQDSKKFLKIMFSYNNKELIINETVPNRFSPKSPDKAHLNLHINSLELGDSAVYFCASSPSWESSGANVLTFGAGSRLTVL.

This clonotype turned up a few times. The chain joins TRBV7-6 to TRBJ1-5; D possibly corresponds to TRBD1 (6 bases). Germline CDR1 and CDR2: SGHVS and FNYEAQ. This CDR3 has 17 residues. V was trimmed by 2 bases and J by 2 bases, leaving 16 bases between them. CDR3 nucleotides: TGTGCCAGCAGCTTAAAACAGGGCCCCGCCGGCAATCAGCCCCAGCATTTT. Its translation is CASSLKQGPAGNQPQHF.

This clonotype appeared a few times. The chain is built from TRBV7-7 and TRBJ2-7; 8 positions match TRBD1. The CDR3 consists of 17 residues. Germline values: CDR1 SSHAT, CDR2 FNYEAQ (reference sequence). V lost 1 base to trimming and J lost 2 bases; unmatched junction nucleotides: 10. The CDR3 DNA is TGTGCCAGCAGCTTAGAATCGACAGGGGAGAGGACCTACGAGCAGTACTTC. Residues: CASSLESTGERTYEQYF.

DNA of the CDR3: TGTGCCAGCAGCTTTTTGGGAATCGGCACAGATACGCAGTATTTT. This codes for CASSFLGIGTDTQYF. The chain carries TRBV5-5 and TRBJ2-3; D is unclear. The CDR3 totals 15 residues. V shed 2 bases and J shed 1 base, with 11 bases lying between them. Germline V lookup: CDR1 SGHKS, CDR2 YYEKEE (reference sequence).

This clonotype has just a few counts. This chain links TRBV12-3 or TRBV12-4 with TRBJ2-3, with 7 bases identical to TRBD1. V dropped 7 bases and J dropped 4; count of bases not matched to a gene: 11. The CDR3 is 15 amino acids. As DNA, the CDR3 is TGTGCCAGCAAAAAAGGGACAGAAGTACCAGATACGCAGTATTTT. This encodes CASKKGTEVPDTQYF.

The chain is built from TRBV11-2 and TRBJ2-1; TRBD2 matches at 9 bases. CDR1 is SGHAT and CDR2 is FQNNGV in the germline V gene. The V segment lost 5 bases and the J segment 6 bases; nucleotides outside the gene matches: 8. CDR3 size: 15 residues. The CDR3 spells CASSPWAGGVNEQFF. CDR3 in DNA: TGTGCCAGCAGCCCCTGGGCGGGAGGGGTCAATGAGCAGTTCTTC.

There are a few counts of this clonotype. The V call is TRBV11-3, the J call TRBJ2-2; D not resolved. The CDR3 spans 13 residues. Germline CDR1 SGHNT, CDR2 YENEEA. The germline V and J ends were trimmed by 2 bases and 6 bases, with 7 bases remaining between them. The CDR3 loop reads CASSLSPPGELFF. CDR3 in DNA: TGTGCCAGCAGCTTAAGCCCCCCCGGGGAGCTGTTTTTT.

This clonotype showed up just once. The germline gene is not matched at one end of the junction; a read error may be the cause. The chain carries TRBV20-1 and TRBJ1-2; D is unresolved. Germline CDR1 reads DFQATT; CDR2 reads SNEGSKA (reference sequence). The CDR3 is made up of 12 amino acids. CDR3 amino acids: CSARQNDYGHTF. The CDR3 nucleotides are TGCAGTGCTAGGCAGAATGACTATGGCCACACCTTC.

This chain links TRBV20-1 with TRBJ2-7; 7 nucleotides align to TRBD2. V lost 3 bases, J lost 5 bases, and 13 bases stayed unmatched. CDR1 and CDR2 (germline): DFQATT, SNEGSKA (reference sequence). CDR3 length: 15 residues. The DNA for the CDR3 is TGCAGTGCTAGTTCCCTAACGGGAGGAAGCCACGAGCAGTACTTC. Amino acid sequence: CSASSLTGGSHEQYF.

This clonotype was picked up a small number of times. A read error may be the cause here, since a much bigger clone is one base away. The chain recombines TRBV29-1 with TRBJ1-1; D is ambiguous. Trimming took off 4 bases at V and 2 bases at J, with 8 bases between the two ends. Germline values: CDR1 SQVTM, CDR2 ANQGSEA. The CDR3 covers 12 residues. This CDR3 reads CSVGSANTEAFF. DNA for the CDR3: TGCAGCGTTGGGTCCGCTAACACTGAAGCTTTCTTT.

This clonotype turned up a few times. The rearrangement uses TRBV12-3 or TRBV12-4 and TRBJ1-6, with unresolved D. V gave up 6 bases and J gave up 9 bases, with 9 bases separating them. This CDR3 spans 12 amino acids. As DNA, the CDR3 is TGTGCCAGCAGCAGCAGGATTTCACCCCTCCACTTT. Translation gives CASSSRISPLHF.

The chain carries TRBV28 and TRBJ2-5; the D call may be TRBD1 or TRBD2 (6 bases each). The DNA matches TRBJ2-7 better at its end, which makes the J call doubtful. Germline CDR1 MDHEN, CDR2 SYDVKM. The CDR3 covers 15 residues. The CDR3 DNA sequence: TGTGCCAGCAGTTATGGGGGGACACTGACCTACGAGCAGTACTTC. This gives the protein CASSYGGTLTYEQYF.

This clonotype appeared a few times. The chain has TRBV27 and TRBJ2-1; TRBD2 matches 11 bases. This CDR3 has 15 residues. J was trimmed by 10 bases and V by 10 bases; bases with no gene match: 15. In germline, CDR1 is MNHEY, CDR2 SMNVEV (reference sequence). The CDR3, as DNA: TGTGCCACCAGAATCCTAGCGGGAGGCTACAGGGAGCAGTTCTTC. Translating gives CATRILAGGYREQFF.

This chain connects TRBV20-1 to TRBJ2-1; TRBD2 agrees at 8 bases. CDR1 DFQATT and CDR2 SNEGSKA come from the germline V gene (reference sequence). This CDR3 spans 14 amino acids. V lost 0 bases, J lost 6 bases, and 4 bases stayed unmatched. This chain's CDR3 is CSARELAVLNEQFF. The CDR3 DNA is TGCAGTGCTAGAGAACTAGCGGTCCTCAATGAGCAGTTCTTC.

The rearrangement uses TRBV12-3 or TRBV12-4 and TRBJ1-2; 7 bases are a match to TRBD1. The J segment lost 4 bases and the V segment lost 1 base, leaving 21 bases of the junction unmatched. This CDR3 has 20 amino acids. The DNA of the CDR3 is TGTGCCAGCAGTTTAGTATTAATAGGGGGCGTCAACTCTAAAATCTATGGCTACACCTTC. The encoded protein is CASSLVLIGGVNSKIYGYTF.

The V call is TRBV9, the J call TRBJ2-7; no definite D call. V was shortened by 1 base and J by 3 bases, with 8 bases between the two germline ends. The CDR3 has 13 residues. Germline V gene sequence: CDR1 SGDLS, CDR2 YYNGEE. The CDR3 here is CASSVMESYEQYF. For the CDR3, the DNA is TGTGCCAGCAGCGTAATGGAGAGCTACGAGCAGTACTTC.

The chain uses TRBV28 and TRBJ2-4; D ambiguous. From germline, CDR1 is MDHEN and CDR2 SYDVKM. Trimming left V 6 bases short and J 13 bases short, with 13 bases between. The length of the CDR3 is 11 residues. The CDR3 sequence is CASSPQGPQYF. Written as DNA, the CDR3 is TGTGCCAGCAGCCCCCAAGGGCCCCAGTACTTC.

The chain links TRBV6-2 or TRBV6-3 to TRBJ2-3; possible D gene TRBD2, 6 bases. Deletions cut 6 bases from V and 4 bases from J, with 8 bases between. Germline CDR1 reads MNHEY; CDR2 reads SVGEGT. CDR3 length equals 12 residues. CDR3 nucleotides: TGTGCCAGCAGGGAGGGGCCAGATACGCAGTATTTT. Translation gives CASREGPDTQYF.

The J gene is TRBJ2-3, the V gene TRBV11-2, with TRBD2 matching over 7 bases. The CDR3 length is 16 residues. Per the germline V gene, CDR1 is SGHAT and CDR2 is FQNNGV. V shed 1 base and J 4 bases; nucleotides not matched to a gene: 8. Written as DNA, the CDR3 is TGTGCCAGCAGCTTAGTGTTCGGACTAGTAGCAGATACGCAGTATTTT. Protein product: CASSLVFGLVADTQYF. The full variable domain, with the rest looked up from reference TRBV11-2 and TRBJ2-3, is EAGVAQSPRYKIIEKRQSVAFWCNPISGHATLYWYQQILGQGPKLLIQFQNNGVVDDSQLPKDRFSAERLKGVDSTLKIQPAKLEDSAVYLCASSLVFGLVADTQYFGPGTRLTVL.

J is TRBJ2-7 and V is TRBV12-3 or TRBV12-4; D perhaps matches TRBD2 (5 bases). Trimming took off 7 bases at V and 6 bases at J, with 16 bases between the two ends. The CDR3 is made up of 13 amino acids. CDR3 in amino acids: CASNGVFFSEQYF. In DNA, the CDR3 is TGTGCCAGCAACGGGGTTTTTTTCTCCGAGCAGTACTTC.

To note about this clonotype: Mismatch with germline at one junction end may stem from a read error. J is TRBJ2-7 and V is TRBV5-6; possible D gene TRBD1, 5 bases. In germline, CDR1 is SGHDT, CDR2 YYEEEE. The CDR3 spans 18 residues. In DNA form, the CDR3 reads TGTGTCAGCAGCTACTCGAACAGGAGAACTGGCGCTTCCTACGAGCAGTACTTC. As protein: CVSSYSNRRTGASYEQYF.

V is TRBV29-1 and J is TRBJ2-4; D gene unclear. The J call may be mistaken, given a closer DNA end match to TRBJ2-7. Germline V gene sequence: CDR1 SQVTM, CDR2 ANQGSEA. The CDR3 sequence is 13 residues long. The CDR3 region has the DNA TGCAGCGTTGAACAGGAGCTACCCTACGAGCAGTACTTC. It translates to CSVEQELPYEQYF.

This chain connects TRBV7-2 to TRBJ2-3; 9 bases are a match to TRBD1. The germline V gene has CDR1 SGHTA and CDR2 FQGNSA. V was clipped by 5 bases and J by 3 bases; unmatched bases: 9. The CDR3 contains 16 residues. CDR3 DNA sequence: TGTGCCAGCAGCGACGGGGACAGGGTTAAGACAGATACGCAGTATTTT. Amino acids: CASSDGDRVKTDTQYF. Variable domain in full (rest from reference TRBV7-2 and TRBJ2-3): GAGVSQSPSNKVTEKGKDVELRCDPISGHTALYWYRQSLGQGLEFLIYFQGNSAPDKSGLPSDRFSAERTGGSVSTLTIQRTQQEDSAVYLCASSDGDRVKTDTQYFGPGTRLTVL.

There are a few counts of this clonotype. The V call is TRBV20-1, the J call TRBJ2-7, with 7 bases aligning to TRBD2. Germline CDR1 and CDR2: DFQATT and SNEGSKA (reference sequence). This CDR3 is 15 amino acids long. V dropped 3 bases and J dropped 3; count of bases not matched to a gene: 11. The DNA for the CDR3 is TGCAGTGCTAGCCCGTCGACTAGCTCCCTCTACGAGCAGTACTTC. Encoded protein: CSASPSTSSLYEQYF.

CDR3 DNA: TGTGCCAGCAGTTACCCACCGAGCGGGAAATCCTACAATGAGCAGTTCTTC. Residues: CASSYPPSGKSYNEQFF. This chain connects TRBV6-2 or TRBV6-3 to TRBJ2-1; 7 positions agree with TRBD2. This CDR3 region has 17 residues. J gave up 1 base and V 2 bases, and 8 bases lay outside the gene matches. Germline CDR1 is MNHEY and CDR2 is SVGEGT.